Below, 20 T cell receptor beta chains from the same sample are listed, as sequenced in a study of PD-L1 blockade in urothelial cancer. The data were produced by immunoSEQ multiplex PCR, yet TCRdb's version contains in-frame clones alone and is incomplete. The sample yields some 35,000 clones, approximately 80% seen once. Material: PBMCs, obtained around atezolizumab (anti-PD-L1) treatment. The receptor set was obtained from a man aged 60 to 69 with urothelial cancer.

The V call is TRBV7-6, the J call TRBJ2-5, with no clear D. V was shortened by 5 bases and J by 4 bases, with 14 bases between the two germline ends. Germline values: CDR1 SGHVS, CDR2 FNYEAQ. The CDR3 spans 14 residues. CDR3 sequence reads: CASSQRPGPETQYF. DNA for the CDR3: TGTGCCAGCAGCCAACGGCCGGGTCCAGAGACCCAGTACTTC.

The chain is built from TRBV2 and TRBJ1-1; TRBD1 matches 7 bases. The germline gives CDR1 SNHLY, CDR2 FYNNEI. With 7 bases clipped from V and 4 bases from J, the junction kept 12 bases outside the gene matches. The CDR3 contains 15 residues. For the CDR3, the DNA is TGTGCCAGCATAACAGGGGAGAGTAGTGCCACTGAAGCTTTCTTT. Its protein is CASITGESSATEAFF.

CDR3 bases: TGTGCCAGCAGCTTGGACAGGGAGAGTGAGCAGTTCTTC. Translation: CASSLDRESEQFF. This rearrangement joins TRBV5-6 to TRBJ2-1, with a weak D call TRBD1 (6 bases). Germline-derived CDR1 and CDR2 are SGHDT and YYEEEE. This CDR3 has 13 amino acids. V was shortened by 0 bases and J by 9 bases, with 10 bases between the two germline ends. Together with reference TRBV5-6 and TRBJ2-1, the CDR3 gives the full variable domain: DAGVTQSPTHLIKTRGQQVTLRCSPKSGHDTVSWYQQALGQGPQFIFQYYEEEERQRGNFPDRFSGHQFPNYSSELNVNALLLGDSALYLCASSLDRESEQFFGPGTRLTVL.

The V call is TRBV7-3, the J call TRBJ1-1; tentatively, D is TRBD1 (6 bases). The CDR3 spans 15 residues. Trimming took off 2 bases at V and 2 bases at J, with 12 bases between the two ends. Germline V gene data show CDR1 as SGHTA and CDR2 as FQGTGA. The CDR3 here is CASSLQGLSNTEAFF. As DNA, the CDR3 is TGTGCCAGCAGCTTACAGGGGCTAAGTAACACTGAAGCTTTCTTT.

The chain joins TRBV5-1 to TRBJ1-4, with 8 bases that match TRBD1. Germline V CDR1 and CDR2: SGHRS, YFSETQ. The CDR3 contains 16 residues. V lost 4 bases, J lost 7 bases, and 12 bases stayed unmatched. The CDR3 DNA sequence: TGCGCCAGCAGCACTTCAGGACAGGGCGGCGGTGAAAAACTGTTTTTT. Its protein product is CASSTSGQGGGEKLFF.

The chain links TRBV19 to TRBJ2-2; TRBD2 might be the D (5 bases). The CDR3 runs to 13 residues. The V gene's germline CDR1 is LNHDA and CDR2 SQIVND (reference sequence). The ends were cut back, 6 bases at V and 0 bases at J, with 5 bases in the middle. The CDR3 nucleotides are TGTGCCAGTAGCGGGGCGAACACCGGGGAGCTGTTTTTT. Translated, it gives CASSGANTGELFF.

The CDR3 sequence is CASSPSWLAGETQYF. The CDR3 region has the DNA TGTGCCAGCAGCCCCTCGTGGCTAGCGGGAGAGACCCAGTACTTC. The V call is TRBV11-2, the J call TRBJ2-5; TRBD2 agrees at 8 bases. Germline-derived CDR1 and CDR2 are SGHAT and FQNNGV. The CDR3 spans 15 residues. V trimming: 5 bases; J trimming: 4 bases; junction bases outside the gene matches: 9.

The chain couples TRBV29-1 to TRBJ1-1; 8 bases match TRBD1. Trimming removed 7 bases from V and 0 bases from J; junction bases left unmatched: 7. Germline V gene lookup returns CDR1 SQVTM and CDR2 ANQGSEA. The CDR3 is 14 amino acids. The CDR3 region is CSATGAGLNTEAFF. The CDR3, as DNA: TGCAGCGCGACAGGGGCCGGTTTGAACACTGAAGCTTTCTTT.

The chain recombines TRBV7-6 with TRBJ2-5; possible D gene TRBD2, 5 bases. This CDR3 has 13 amino acids. Germline CDR1 and CDR2: SGHVS and FNYEAQ. Trimming removed 6 bases from V and 7 bases from J, with 15 bases in between. The CDR3 coding sequence is TGTGCCAGCAGTTCGGGCGGGCTGCGGACCCAGTACTTC. Its protein product is CASSSGGLRTQYF.

The chain is built from TRBV5-6 and TRBJ2-7; TRBD2 might be the D (5 bases). The CDR3 length is 13 residues. Germline CDR1 and CDR2: SGHDT and YYEEEE. Trimming took 0 bases from V and 9 from J, leaving 13 bases between them. This CDR3 is CASSLAEGARQYF. In DNA form, the CDR3 reads TGTGCCAGCAGCTTGGCCGAGGGAGCGCGGCAGTACTTC.

The chain joins TRBV28 to TRBJ1-2; D is possibly TRBD1 (5 bases). In germline, CDR1 is MDHEN, CDR2 SYDVKM. The ends were cut back, 4 bases at V and 6 bases at J, with 9 bases in the middle. The CDR3 is 12 amino acids. CDR3 protein: CASSWAGHGYTF. DNA for the CDR3: TGTGCCAGCAGTTGGGCAGGGCATGGCTACACCTTC.

The chain has TRBV5-1 and TRBJ2-2; D gene uncertain. In germline, CDR1 is SGHRS, CDR2 YFSETQ. With 3 bases removed from V and 1 base from J, the gap between germline ends came to 10 bases. The CDR3 is made up of 15 amino acids. CDR3 nucleotides: TGCGCCAGCAGCTCCGGGTCTAAGAACACCGGGGAGCTGTTTTTT. As protein: CASSSGSKNTGELFF.

This rearrangement joins TRBV2 to TRBJ2-3, with 10 bases that match TRBD2. Germline V gene sequence: CDR1 SNHLY, CDR2 FYNNEI. V gave up 7 bases and J gave up 6 bases; unmatched junction bases: 7. The length of the CDR3 is 14 residues. This chain's CDR3 is CASTGTSVSDTQYF. CDR3 sequence (DNA): TGTGCCAGCACTGGGACTAGCGTATCCGATACGCAGTATTTT.

This clone was seen only once. The chain links TRBV2 to TRBJ2-2, with 7 bases that match TRBD1. This CDR3 is 15 amino acids long. Germline CDR1 is SNHLY and CDR2 is FYNNEI. The ends lost 8 bases at V and 4 bases at J; junction bases unmatched: 10. DNA of the CDR3: TGTGCCAGCGGACGGCAGGGGGAAGGCACCGGGGAGCTGTTTTTT. Translating gives CASGRQGEGTGELFF. Together with reference TRBV2 and TRBJ2-2, the CDR3 gives the full variable domain: EPEVTQTPSHQVTQMGQEVILRCVPISNHLYFYWYRQILGQKVEFLVSFYNNEISEKSEIFDDQFSVERPDGSNFTLKIRSTKLEDSAMYFCASGRQGEGTGELFFGEGSRLTVL.

In this sample, this clone turned up a few times. The chain is built from TRBV28 and TRBJ1-2; no clear D. V was clipped by 5 bases and J by 8 bases, with 21 bases between them. Per the germline V gene, CDR1 is MDHEN and CDR2 is SYDVKM. The CDR3 extends over 15 amino acids. CDR3 sequence (DNA): TGTGCCAGCAGTATACCGGGAGCCACCGTTGAGGGCTACACCTTC. Translation gives CASSIPGATVEGYTF.

The sample holds a few counts of this clone. The genes are TRBV7-9 and TRBJ1-5, with D uncertain. CDR1 is SEHNR and CDR2 is FQNEAQ in the germline V gene (reference sequence). CDR3 length: 13 amino acids. Trimming took 1 base from V and 6 from J, leaving 7 bases between them. The CDR3 nucleotides are TGTGCCAGCAGCTTAGGGGAGGGTCAGCCCCAGCATTTT. Translated: CASSLGEGQPQHF. Full variable domain (outside the CDR3, taken from reference TRBV7-9 and TRBJ1-5): DTGVSQNPRHKITKRGQNVTFRCDPISEHNRLYWYRQTLGQGPEFLTYFQNEAQLEKSRLLSDRFSAERPKGSFSTLEIQRTEQGDSAMYLCASSLGEGQPQHFGDGTRLSIL.

This sequence joins TRBV30 and TRBJ1-1; D is unresolved. The germline V gene has CDR1 GTSNPN and CDR2 SVGIG (reference sequence). Trimming stripped 3 bases from V and 1 base from J, with 9 bases between. The CDR3 is 13 amino acids. The DNA of the CDR3 is TGTGCCTGGAGCGGTACGAGGAACACTGAAGCTTTCTTT. As protein: CAWSGTRNTEAFF. Looking up the rest from reference TRBV30 and TRBJ1-1 gives the full variable domain: SQTIHQWPATLVQPVGSPLSLECTVEGTSNPNLYWYRQAAGRGLQLLFYSVGIGQISSEVPQNLSASRPQDRQFILSSKKLLLSDSGFYLCAWSGTRNTEAFFGQGTRLTVV.

The chain uses TRBV5-4 and TRBJ1-2; a weak D match, TRBD1 (5 bases). The V gene lost 2 bases and the J gene lost 0 bases, with 11 bases spanning the gap. CDR1 is SGHNT, CDR2 YYREEE, per germline (reference sequence). CDR3 length: 15 residues. CDR3 nucleotides: TGTGCCAGCAGCTTCCCTGACAGCGCTAACTATGGCTACACCTTC. Its protein product is CASSFPDSANYGYTF.

The CDR3 DNA is TGTGCCAGCAGCTTCGGCGGGGGGCTGCTTGGCACAGATACGCAGTATTTT. This sequence encodes CASSFGGGLLGTDTQYF. The genes are TRBV7-6 and TRBJ2-3, with TRBD2 matching 8 bases. Losses at the gene ends were 3 bases for V and 1 base for J; bases not matched to a gene: 9. There are 17 residues in the CDR3. The germline V gene has CDR1 SGHVS and CDR2 FNYEAQ.

This sequence joins TRBV6-1 and TRBJ2-7; maybe TRBD2 (6 bases). CDR1 and CDR2 (germline): MNHNS, SASEGT. CDR3 length: 15 residues. Trimming shortened V by 9 bases and J by 7 bases, and 25 bases separated the two germline ends. CDR3 sequence reads: CASTTRGREAWEQYF. CDR3 sequence (DNA): TGTGCCAGTACAACTCGAGGCAGGGAGGCGTGGGAGCAGTACTTC.